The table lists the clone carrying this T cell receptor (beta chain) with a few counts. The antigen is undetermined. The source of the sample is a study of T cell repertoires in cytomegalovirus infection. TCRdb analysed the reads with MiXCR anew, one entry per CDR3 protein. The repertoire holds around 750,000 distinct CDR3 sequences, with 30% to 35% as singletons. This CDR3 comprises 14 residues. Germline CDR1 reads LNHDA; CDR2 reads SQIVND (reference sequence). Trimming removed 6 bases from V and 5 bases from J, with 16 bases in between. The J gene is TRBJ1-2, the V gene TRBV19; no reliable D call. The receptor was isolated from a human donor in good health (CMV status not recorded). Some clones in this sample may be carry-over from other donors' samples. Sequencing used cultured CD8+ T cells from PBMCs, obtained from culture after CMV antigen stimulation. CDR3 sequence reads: CASRGAQSGYGYTF. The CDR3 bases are TGTGCCAGTAGAGGAGCGCAGAGTGGATATGGCTACACCTTC.